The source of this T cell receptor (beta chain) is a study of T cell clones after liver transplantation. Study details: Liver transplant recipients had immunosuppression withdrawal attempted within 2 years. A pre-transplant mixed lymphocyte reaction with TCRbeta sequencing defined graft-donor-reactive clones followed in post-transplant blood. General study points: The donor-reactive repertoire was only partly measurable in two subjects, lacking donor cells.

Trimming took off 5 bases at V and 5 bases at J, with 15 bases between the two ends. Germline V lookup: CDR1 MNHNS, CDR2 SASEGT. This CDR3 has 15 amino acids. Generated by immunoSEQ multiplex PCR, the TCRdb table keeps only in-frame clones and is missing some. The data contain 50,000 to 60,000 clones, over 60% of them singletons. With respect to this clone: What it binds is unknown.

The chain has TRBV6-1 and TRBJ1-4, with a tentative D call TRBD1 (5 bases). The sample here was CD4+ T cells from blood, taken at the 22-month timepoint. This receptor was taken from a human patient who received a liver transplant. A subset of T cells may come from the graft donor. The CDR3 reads CASSRVGGRNEKLFF. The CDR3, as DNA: TGTGCCAGCAGTCGGGTGGGGGGAAGGAATGAAAAACTGTTTTTT.